The T cell receptor beta chain under discussion was sequenced for a study of CD8 T cells in Susac syndrome (dated by TCRdb to about 2019). Notes on the research overall: The study used repertoire sequencing to test whether antigen drove CD8+ T cell activation and differentiation in Susac syndrome.

RNA was extracted with the RNeasy kit and roughly 0.45 to 1 ug was reverse transcribed using random hexamers. TCR beta CDR3 regions were amplified with the immunoSEQ multiplex PCR assay covering 54 Vbeta and 13 Jbeta segments. To correct PCR amplification bias, a synthetic template baseline was used for both primer optimization and computational correction. The authors processed their data as follows. Only productive sequences were kept, with reads annotated to V, D and J genes according to IMGT and analyzed in immunoSEQ Analyzer. Clonality was calculated as one minus the Shannon entropy normalized by log2 of the number of productive unique sequences. For each patient and control, public and private clones were evaluated among the 100 most prevalent clones. Clones were defined as Susac-specific if absent from the healthy and MS cohorts, from approximately 1,100 published viral clones and from other ImmuneACCESS disease sequences. TCRdb's own reprocessing of the public reads used fastp at Q25 and MiXCR and kept productive beta chains. One record per CDR3 amino acid sequence lists the most common genes and DNA. The V and J calls follow TCRdb's processing rather than the paper's. Present in this sample are some 200,000 distinct CDR3 sequences, 95% of which were seen just once. The top ten clonotypes cover about 0.088% of the sample.

A distance of 9 bases separates the germline ends of V and J, which lose 3 bases and 1 base respectively. The germline V gene supplies CDR1 KGHDR and CDR2 SFDVKD. CDR3 length: 15 amino acids, cysteine to phenylalanine. The retained sequence is limited to the CDR3, 45 bases, with the frame set at the first base. Broader findings and caveats from the paper: The number of individuals in the TCR sequencing and HLA analysis was acknowledged as relatively small.

As for this clonotype: Its antigen specificity is not known. No much larger clone is present one base from it, and per-base qualities are unavailable.

Peripheral blood CD8+ and CD4+ T cells from healthy donors, Susac syndrome patients and multiple sclerosis patients were profiled using high-throughput TCR beta sequencing. Treatment-naive patients with stable or active relapsing-remitting disease fulfilling revised McDonald criteria were used as multiple sclerosis controls. Bulk CD8+ and CD4+ T cells were purified by magnetic negative isolation, while CD8+ TEMRA cells were enriched using FACS. Blood was collected in EDTA tubes and processed within 24 hours, with PBMCs isolated through density gradient centrifugation. PBMCs intended for TCR sequencing were cryopreserved in liquid nitrogen and were subsequently thawed in a 37 degrees C water bath. Purity of sorted or isolated CD4+, CD8+ and CD8+ TEMRA cells was at least 90%.

The chain employs TRBV24-1 and TRBJ2-4; the D gene cannot be named for sure. Specimen: CD4+ T cells from PBMCs. The receptor's source is a human donor with multiple sclerosis. The CDR3 is CATSDGSSAKNIQYF. Read as DNA, the sequence is TGTGCCACCAGTGATGGGTCTTCGGCCAAAAACATTCAGTACTTC.